This TCR beta chain was documented in a study of ipilimumab plus nivolumab after autologous stem cell transplantation. Only one count was recorded for this clone. The antigen remains unidentified. The germline V gene encodes CDR1 KGHSH and CDR2 LQKENI. The CDR3 is made up of 13 amino acids. V lost 3 bases and J lost 3, with 9 bases in between. Starting 14 to 28 days after autologous transplant, ipilimumab 1 mg/kg was given. Dosing: nivolumab 3 mg/kg IV, weeks 1, 4, 7, 10, then every two weeks to week 26. Sequencing used immunoSEQ multiplex PCR; TCRdb keeps in-frame clones, though not all of them. The table lists some 45,000 clones, approximately 90% of them singletons. Overall study findings and caveats: The authors say TCR, Treg and microbiome findings warrant further study.

The TCR comes from a male donor with multiple myeloma. The chain recombines TRBV18 with TRBJ2-7, with D perhaps matching TRBD1 (5 bases). The sample consisted of PBMCs, taken in a trial of ipilimumab plus nivolumab as post-transplant consolidation. The CDR3 loop is CASSPTQGYEQYF. CDR3 DNA: TGTGCCAGCTCACCGACGCAGGGCTACGAGCAGTACTTC.